This is a list of T cell receptor beta chains from one sample in a study of blood T cell repertoires in COVID-19. Profiled with immunoSEQ multiplex PCR; TCRdb holds only in-frame clones, not every one. The repertoire holds hundreds of thousands of clones, with 88% as singletons. Sequencing used peripheral blood. The receptors shown here come from a woman between 50 and 59 years old with COVID-19, enrolled during active disease. CDR3s include the opening cysteine and the closing phenylalanine or tryptophan. D genes are given only for firm matches.

D	J	V	CDR3	DNA
TRBD2	TRBJ2-1	TRBV10-3	CAISDPTSGGSSSYNEQFF	TGTGCCATCAGTGACCCTACTAGCGGGGGATCCTCTTCCTACAATGAGCAGTTCTTC
NA	TRBJ2-7	TRBV19	CAPRPGCHYEQYF	TGTGCCCCTCGACCCGGGTGTCACTACGAGCAGTACTTC
TRBD1	TRBJ1-5	TRBV28	CASRDRTGGAYQPQHF	TGTGCCAGCAGGGATCGGACAGGAGGGGCGTATCAGCCCCAGCATTTT
NA	TRBJ1-1	TRBV18	CASSEQGNTEAFF	TGTGCCAGCTCAGAACAGGGGAACACTGAAGCTTTCTTT
NA	TRBJ1-2	TRBV10-3	CAIRPGFNYGYTF	TGTGCCATCAGACCGGGATTTAACTATGGCTACACCTTC
TRBD2	TRBJ2-1	TRBV10-3	CAISGGGLALSYNEQFF	TGTGCCATCAGTGGTGGGGGACTAGCGCTTTCCTACAATGAGCAGTTCTTC
TRBD2	TRBJ2-3	TRBV14	CASSQVPLAGGPTDTQYF	TGTGCCAGCAGCCAAGTCCCCCTGGCGGGGGGGCCCACAGATACGCAGTATTTT
TRBD1	TRBJ1-5	TRBV6-6	CASSPPGQGYQPQHF	TGTGCCAGCAGCCCTCCGGGACAGGGATATCAGCCCCAGCATTTT
NA	TRBJ2-2	TRBV5-1	CASSLMTGGSGGELFF	TGCGCCAGCAGCTTGATGACAGGAGGAAGTGGCGGGGAGCTGTTTTTT
TRBD2	TRBJ2-3	TRBV24-1	CATSDLRASGANSDTQYF	TGTGCCACCAGTGATTTGCGGGCTAGCGGGGCCAACTCAGATACGCAGTATTTT
TRBD1	TRBJ2-2	TRBV5-1	CASSRYTGDGELFF	TGCGCCAGCAGCCGGTATACAGGGGACGGGGAGCTGTTTTTT
TRBD2	TRBJ2-3	TRBV11-2	CASSWGGTQYF	TGTGCCAGCAGCTGGGGGGGAACGCAGTATTTT
TRBD1	TRBJ1-1	TRBV27	CASIPPTGRAFF	TGTGCCAGCATCCCCCCGACAGGGAGGGCTTTCTTT